The clone carrying this TCR beta chain was counted a few times. The antigen is not known. CDR1 and CDR2 from the germline V gene are LGHNA and YNFKEQ. V was cut by 1 base and J by 7 bases, with 17 bases left in between. CDR3 length equals 16 residues. Both TRBC1 and TRBC2 were covered by a beta constant-region primer of two equimolar oligonucleotides. Ligated cDNA was amplified by four rounds of PCR with nested alpha and beta constant-region primers and SP2. TCRdb recomputed calls from the UMI-ligation and nested PCR reads with MiXCR, one row per CDR3 protein. This sample has roughly 92,000 distinct CDR3 sequences, with about 11% found just once. These data come from a study of naive and memory T cell subsets. Study conclusions and caveats: TCR abundance followed a power law differing between naive and memory subsets. Naive repertoires, especially CD8, held a few larger clonotypes, possibly memory cells re-expressing CD45RA. Gini index rose across naive, CM, EM and EMRA in CD4 and CD8.

J is TRBJ2-1 and V is TRBV4-2; TRBD2 might be the D (6 bases). The origin of this receptor is a human donor in good health. The sequenced sample consisted of naive CD4+ T cells from blood. The chain's CDR3 is CASSQAVGEVQNEQFF. In DNA, the CDR3 is TGTGCCAGCAGCCAAGCCGTTGGGGAGGTACAGAATGAGCAGTTCTTC.